This TCR beta chain was sequenced during a study of control samples from healthy donors and cancer patients. This CDR3 region has 13 residues. With 7 bases removed from V and 7 bases from J, the gap between germline ends came to 16 bases. Per germline, CDR1 MNHEY and CDR2 SMNVEV (reference sequence). Some clones are missing from TCRdb's copy, which holds only in-frame ones; the method was immunoSEQ multiplex PCR. This sample carries under 80,000 clones, roughly 93% of them seen once, and the ten largest clones take roughly 1.2%. The clonotype comes from a woman aged 40 to 50 with lung cancer. The V call is TRBV27, the J call TRBJ1-2; D gene unclear. The sample was PBMCs. Here the CDR3 reads CASMSGSWSGYTF. The CDR3 DNA reads TGTGCCAGCATGAGCGGCTCATGGAGTGGCTACACCTTC.